This T cell receptor (beta chain) was obtained from a study of CD8 T cells in Susac syndrome. The CD8+ and CD4+ T cells were isolated magnetically using a negative isolation approach, whereas the TEMRA cells were enriched by FACS. The germline V gene encodes CDR1 SGHTA and CDR2 FQGNSA. This CDR3 spans 13 amino acids. V lost 5 bases and J lost 5; bases outside the gene matches: 5. An input of about 0.5 to 1 ug of RNA was subjected to reverse transcription using random hexamers. TCR beta CDR3 was amplified by immunoSEQ covering 54 Vbeta and 13 Jbeta. TCRdb independently ran MiXCR on the immunoSEQ multiplex PCR reads; one entry per CDR3 protein. The sample holds over 300,000 distinct CDR3 sequences, 92% seen once.

This TCR derives from a human donor with multiple sclerosis. V is TRBV7-2 and J is TRBJ2-7; 8 bases match TRBD1. The sequencing sample was made of CD4+ T cells from PBMCs. This CDR3 is CASSATGEHEQYF. In nucleotides, the CDR3 is TGTGCCAGCAGCGCGACAGGGGAGCACGAGCAGTACTTC.